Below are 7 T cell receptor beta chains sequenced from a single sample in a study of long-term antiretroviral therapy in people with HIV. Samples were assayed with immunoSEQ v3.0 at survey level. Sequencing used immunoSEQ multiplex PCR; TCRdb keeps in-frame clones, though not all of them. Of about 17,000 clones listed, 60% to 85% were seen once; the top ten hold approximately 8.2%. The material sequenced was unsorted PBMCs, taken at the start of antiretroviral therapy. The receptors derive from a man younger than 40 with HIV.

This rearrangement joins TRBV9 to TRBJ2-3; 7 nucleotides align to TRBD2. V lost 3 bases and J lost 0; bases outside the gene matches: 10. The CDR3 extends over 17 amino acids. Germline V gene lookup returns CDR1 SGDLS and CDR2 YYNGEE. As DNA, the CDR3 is TGTGCCAGCAGCGCGATTGATGCGGGAGCAAGCACAGATACGCAGTATTTT. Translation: CASSAIDAGASTDTQYF.

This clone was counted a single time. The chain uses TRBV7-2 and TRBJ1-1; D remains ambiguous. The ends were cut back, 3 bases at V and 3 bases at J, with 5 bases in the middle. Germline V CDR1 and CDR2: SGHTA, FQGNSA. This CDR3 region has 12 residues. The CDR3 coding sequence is TGTGCCAGCAGCTTGCGGGACACTGAAGCTTTCTTT. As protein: CASSLRDTEAFF.

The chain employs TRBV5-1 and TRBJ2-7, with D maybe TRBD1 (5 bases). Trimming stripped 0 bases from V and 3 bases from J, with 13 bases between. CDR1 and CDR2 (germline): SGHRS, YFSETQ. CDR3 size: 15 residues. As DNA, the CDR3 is TGCGCCAGCAGCTTGGTTCCAGGGCCAAACTACGAGCAGTACTTC. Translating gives CASSLVPGPNYEQYF.

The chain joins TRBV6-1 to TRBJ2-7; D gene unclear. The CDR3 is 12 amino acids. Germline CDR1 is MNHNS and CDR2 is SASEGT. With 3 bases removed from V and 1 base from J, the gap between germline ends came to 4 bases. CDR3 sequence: CASSELSYEQYF. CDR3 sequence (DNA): TGTGCCAGCAGTGAGTTATCCTACGAGCAGTACTTC.

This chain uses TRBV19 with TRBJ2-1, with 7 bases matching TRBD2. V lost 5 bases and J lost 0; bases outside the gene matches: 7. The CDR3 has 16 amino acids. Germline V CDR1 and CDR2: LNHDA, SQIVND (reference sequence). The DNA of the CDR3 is TGTGCCAGTAGTGGCCTAGCGGCGAGCTCCTACAATGAGCAGTTCTTC. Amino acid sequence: CASSGLAASSYNEQFF.

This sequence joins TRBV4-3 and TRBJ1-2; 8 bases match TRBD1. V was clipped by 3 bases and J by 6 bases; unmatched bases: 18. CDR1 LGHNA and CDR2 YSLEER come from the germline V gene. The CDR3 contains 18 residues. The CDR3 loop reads CASSHSAGRLQGEDGYTF. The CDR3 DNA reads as TGCGCCAGCAGCCACTCGGCCGGACGACTACAGGGGGAGGATGGCTACACCTTC.

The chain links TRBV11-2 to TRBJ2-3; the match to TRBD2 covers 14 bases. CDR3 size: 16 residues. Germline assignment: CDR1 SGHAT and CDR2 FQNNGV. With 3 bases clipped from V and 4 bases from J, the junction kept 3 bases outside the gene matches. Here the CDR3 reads CASSFRLAGGADTQYF. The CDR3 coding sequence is TGTGCCAGCAGCTTCCGACTAGCGGGGGGGGCAGATACGCAGTATTTT.